The 15 T cell receptor beta chains in this list originate from one sample, sequenced in a study of shared clonotypes between healthy human individuals (dated by TCRdb to 2018 to 2021). Library generation was performed with the immunoSEQ multiplex PCR assay. The table was pulled from immuneACCESS by TCRdb, which kept in-frame rearrangements only. Such tables lose some clones; where checked, under half of the loss comes from unresolved V genes, and the rest has no known cause. The table for this sample lists more than 450,000 clones; 60% to 85% of them were counted only once. Jointly, the top ten make up 13% of the sample. What was sequenced was PBMCs. These receptors were taken from a woman aged 40-49 years in good health. Some clones in this sample may be carry-over from other donors' samples.

V is TRBV5-4 and J is TRBJ2-7; TRBD2 agrees at 10 bases. CDR1 is SGHNT and CDR2 is YYREEE in the germline V gene (reference sequence). V gave up 4 bases and J gave up 2 bases; unmatched junction bases: 6. This CDR3 is 15 amino acids long. CDR3: CASSRAGTSAYEQYF. The CDR3 nucleotides read TGTGCCAGCAGCCGGGCTGGGACTAGCGCCTACGAGCAGTACTTC.

The chain employs TRBV19 and TRBJ2-4, with no clear D. This CDR3 spans 14 amino acids. In germline, CDR1 is LNHDA, CDR2 SQIVND (reference sequence). Trimming left V 3 bases short and J 0 bases short, with 6 bases between. In DNA form, the CDR3 reads TGTGCCAGTAGTATGGGGTTAGCCAAAAACATTCAGTACTTC. Translated: CASSMGLAKNIQYF. Combining the CDR3 with reference TRBV19 and TRBJ2-4 gives the whole variable domain DGGITQSPKYLFRKEGQNVTLSCEQNLNHDAMYWYRQDPGQGLRLIYYSQIVNDFQKGDIAEGYSVSREKKESFPLTVTSAQKNPTAFYLCASSMGLAKNIQYFGAGTRLSVL.

This chain joins TRBV19 and TRBJ2-7; D is unclear. This CDR3 has 15 residues. V lost 5 bases and J lost 3, with 17 bases in between. Germline V gene data show CDR1 as LNHDA and CDR2 as SQIVND (reference sequence). The CDR3 DNA is TGTGCCAGTAGTCCCCTGTCATTTGCAGACTACGAGCAGTACTTC. Its protein product is CASSPLSFADYEQYF.

This clone came up many times. This specimen includes other DNA sequences encoding the same CDR3. The chain recombines TRBV10-3 with TRBJ1-1, with D unclear. CDR1 and CDR2 (germline): ENHRY, SYGVKD. The ends were cut back, 2 bases at V and 1 base at J, with 11 bases in the middle. This CDR3 region has 15 residues. The CDR3 bases are TGTGCCATCAGTGAGATCGGACGGAAGAACACTGAAGCTTTCTTT. It translates to CAISEIGRKNTEAFF.

A few counts support this clone. This chain joins TRBV7-2 and TRBJ2-7; D remains unclear. CDR1 is SGHTA and CDR2 is FQGNSA in the germline V gene. V was shortened by 5 bases and J by 7 bases, with 12 bases between the two germline ends. The CDR3 has 12 residues. CDR3 residues: CASSLGKWEQYF. The CDR3 DNA reads TGTGCCAGCAGCCTAGGGAAGTGGGAGCAGTACTTC.

About this clone: A much larger clone lies one base from this, so it may be a read error. The V and J genes are TRBV7-6 and TRBJ2-1; no reliable D call. The length of the CDR3 is 11 residues. V was shortened by 4 bases and J by 5 bases, with 3 bases between the two germline ends. The germline V gene has CDR1 SGHVS and CDR2 FNYEAQ. The CDR3 sequence is CASSYNNEQFF. The CDR3 DNA reads TGTGCCAGCAGCTACAACAATGAGCAGTTCTTC.

This clone was observed a few times. This CDR3 is CASPSDTQYF. CDR3 in DNA: TGTGCCAGTCCCTCCGATACGCAGTATTTT. This chain links TRBV2 with TRBJ2-3, with D uncertain. This CDR3 contains 10 residues. With 9 bases removed from V and 6 bases from J, the gap between germline ends came to 7 bases. Germline loops: CDR1 SNHLY, CDR2 FYNNEI.

The rearrangement links TRBV5-1 to TRBJ2-5; TRBD2 aligns across 7 bases. With 2 bases clipped from V and 5 bases from J, the junction kept 9 bases outside the gene matches. CDR1 and CDR2 from the germline V gene are SGHRS and YFSETQ. The CDR3 covers 15 residues. The CDR3 protein is CASSFSGPPTETQYF. The CDR3 region has the DNA TGCGCCAGCAGCTTTAGCGGGCCACCGACGGAGACCCAGTACTTC.

About this clone: The same CDR3 arises from other DNA sequences in this sample as well. The chain has TRBV5-6 and TRBJ1-2; the D is unclear. Trimming removed 0 bases at V and 5 bases at J, with 11 bases between. The CDR3 covers 14 residues. Germline assignment: CDR1 SGHDT and CDR2 YYEEEE. The CDR3 DNA sequence: TGTGCCAGCAGCTTGGCCCGGCAGTCATATGGCTACACCTTC. The encoded protein is CASSLARQSYGYTF. Full variable domain (outside the CDR3, taken from reference TRBV5-6 and TRBJ1-2): DAGVTQSPTHLIKTRGQQVTLRCSPKSGHDTVSWYQQALGQGPQFIFQYYEEEERQRGNFPDRFSGHQFPNYSSELNVNALLLGDSALYLCASSLARQSYGYTFGSGTRLTVV.

The chain is built from TRBV19 and TRBJ1-5; D may be TRBD1 (5 bases). CDR1 LNHDA and CDR2 SQIVND come from the germline V gene (reference sequence). The CDR3 totals 12 residues. Trimming took 5 bases from V and 4 from J, leaving 6 bases between them. The DNA for the CDR3 is TGTGCCAGTAGTTCAGGGAATCAGCCCCAGCATTTT. Protein product: CASSSGNQPQHF.

This clone was observed once. The chain uses TRBV5-4 and TRBJ2-1, with 11 bases matching TRBD2. The germline gives CDR1 SGHNT, CDR2 YYREEE (reference sequence). The V segment lost 5 bases and the J segment 0 bases; nucleotides outside the gene matches: 13. This CDR3 contains 19 residues. The DNA of the CDR3 is TGTGCCAGCAGTCCACCGGGACTAGCGGCATACCTCTCCTACAATGAGCAGTTCTTC. It is translated as CASSPPGLAAYLSYNEQFF.

This sequence joins TRBV5-5 and TRBJ2-2; weak D call: TRBD1 (6 bases). V lost 6 bases and J 3 bases, leaving 15 bases between the germline ends. CDR3 size: 15 residues. Looked up from germline, CDR1 is SGHKS and CDR2 is YYEKEE (reference sequence). The DNA for the CDR3 is TGTGCCAGCATGCCGGACAGCCAGGACACCGGGGAGCTGTTTTTT. Residues: CASMPDSQDTGELFF.

The rearrangement uses TRBV28 and TRBJ2-7; TRBD1 aligns across 10 bases. CDR3 size: 15 residues. Germline CDR1 is MDHEN and CDR2 is SYDVKM. The junction had 6 bases not matched to a gene; V was cut back by 5 bases and J by 2 bases. The CDR3 sequence is CASSDRGRSPYEQYF. In DNA form, the CDR3 reads TGTGCCAGCAGTGACAGGGGGCGTTCCCCCTACGAGCAGTACTTC. Variable domain in full (rest from reference TRBV28 and TRBJ2-7): DVKVTQSSRYLVKRTGEKVFLECVQDMDHENMFWYRQDPGLGLRLIYFSYDVKMKEKGDIPEGYSVSREKKERFSLILESASTNQTSMYLCASSDRGRSPYEQYFGPGTRLTVT.

The chain uses TRBV11-2 and TRBJ2-5; 8 bases are a match to TRBD2. There are 17 residues in the CDR3. The V segment lost 0 bases and the J segment 1 base; nucleotides outside the gene matches: 7. CDR1 is SGHAT and CDR2 is FQNNGV in the germline V gene. Here the CDR3 DNA reads TGTGCCAGCAGCTTAGACGCGTTAGCGGGAATCCAAGAGACCCAGTACTTC. Amino acids: CASSLDALAGIQETQYF.

This clone is a singleton in its sample. CDR3 sequence reads: CATSGHPTDTQYF. The CDR3 nucleotides are TGTGCCACCAGCGGACACCCCACAGATACGCAGTATTTT. The chain is built from TRBV15 and TRBJ2-3; the D gene is possibly TRBD1 (5 bases). There are 13 residues in the CDR3. The germline V gene has CDR1 LNHNV and CDR2 YYDKDF (reference sequence). The germline V and J ends were trimmed by 5 bases and 2 bases, with 8 bases remaining between them.